Listed here are 14 T cell receptor beta chains from one sample, sequenced in a study of shared clonotypes between healthy human individuals (dated by TCRdb to 2020 to 2022). The library was prepared using the immunoSEQ multiplex PCR assay. This is the immuneACCESS table as TCRdb keeps it, with only in-frame sequences that have V and J called. A part of the clones is gone; compared with another copy, unresolved V genes explain less than half, and the rest is unexplained. Across this sample there are about 2.4 million clones, with roughly 92% seen only once. The ten largest clones take up more than 0.12% of the sample. The sequenced material came from naive CD4+ T cells sorted from blood. Taken with the paper, the label for cell subset or site translates to: CD45RA+ positively selected. The receptors originated from a man between 18 and 29 years old in good health.

CDR3 region: CASRAQGSYEQYF. DNA of the CDR3: TGTGCCAGTAGAGCACAGGGCTCCTACGAGCAGTACTTC. The chain couples TRBV19 to TRBJ2-7, with D perhaps matching TRBD1 (6 bases). The germline V and J ends were trimmed by 6 bases and 0 bases, with 9 bases remaining between them. Germline V gene data show CDR1 as LNHDA and CDR2 as SQIVND (reference sequence). CDR3 length: 13 residues.

With respect to this clone: The sample carries other DNA sequences with the same CDR3. The rearrangement links TRBV7-2 to TRBJ1-2, with 9 bases matching TRBD1. Germline V gene data show CDR1 as SGHTA and CDR2 as FQGNSA. The CDR3 extends over 14 amino acids. With V trimmed by 1 base and J by 4 bases, 1 base remained unmatched. DNA of the CDR3: TGTGCCAGCAGCTTAGGACAGGGGGTCTATGGCTACACCTTC. This gives the protein CASSLGQGVYGYTF.

The chain has TRBV27 and TRBJ2-1; tentative D call: TRBD2 (7 bases). The length of the CDR3 is 13 residues. Germline lookup yields CDR1 MNHEY and CDR2 SMNVEV (reference sequence). Between the trimmed V and J ends, which lost 5 bases and 13 bases, there was a span of 18 bases. DNA of the CDR3: TGTGCCAGCAGTGCCCGGGGGGCCGTAGGTCAGTTCTTC. Encoded protein: CASSARGAVGQFF.

For this clone: At one boundary the junction diverges from the germline segment, which might be a read error. Other nucleotide sequences in the sample specify the same CDR3. The CDR3 sequence is CASSLGTGGGETQYF. The CDR3 nucleotides are TGTGCTAGCAGCTTGGGGACAGGAGGCGGAGAGACCCAGTACTTC. V and J are TRBV7-7 and TRBJ2-5; TRBD1 agrees at 8 bases. Per the germline V gene, CDR1 is SSHAT and CDR2 is FNYEAQ (reference sequence). The CDR3 contains 15 residues.

The chain recombines TRBV7-8 with TRBJ2-7; 10 bases fit TRBD2. The CDR3 consists of 15 residues. Germline-derived CDR1 and CDR2 are SGHVS and FQNEAQ. Unmatched junction bases numbered 5, after V lost 1 base and J lost 5 bases. The CDR3, as DNA: TGTGCCAGCAGCTTAGAGTCTAGCGGGAGTGACGAGCAGTACTTC. As protein: CASSLESSGSDEQYF.

This clone was counted a few times. Different DNA sequences within this sample yield the same CDR3. The rearrangement uses TRBV18 and TRBJ2-7, with D maybe TRBD2 (5 bases). The CDR3 is 14 amino acids. Per the germline V gene, CDR1 is KGHSH and CDR2 is LQKENI. Trimming left V 0 bases short and J 1 base short, with 7 bases between. CDR3 DNA sequence: TGTGCCAGCTCACCACCCCCGGGATCCTACGAGCAGTACTTC. It specifies CASSPPPGSYEQYF.

This rearrangement joins TRBV9 to TRBJ1-2, with D unclear. The CDR3 sequence is 14 residues long. Germline CDR1 is SGDLS and CDR2 is YYNGEE. With 0 bases removed from V and 4 bases from J, the gap between germline ends came to 10 bases. CDR3 in DNA: TGTGCCAGCAGCGTAGATTCTTTGAGCTATGGCTACACCTTC. Translation: CASSVDSLSYGYTF.

The chain links TRBV18 to TRBJ1-4, with 8 bases fitting TRBD1. After removal of 1 base from V and 0 bases from J, the junction contained 1 base not matched to a gene. This CDR3 is built from 16 residues. Germline-derived CDR1 and CDR2 are KGHSH and LQKENI. The DNA for the CDR3 is TGTGCCAGCTCACCACGACAGGGGTCAACTAATGAAAAACTGTTTTTT. It encodes CASSPRQGSTNEKLFF.

J is TRBJ2-1 and V is TRBV10-3; D possibly corresponds to TRBD2 (5 bases). The CDR3 has 16 residues. The germline V and J ends were trimmed by 4 bases and 7 bases, with 20 bases remaining between them. Germline V gene lookup returns CDR1 ENHRY and CDR2 SYGVKD. CDR3 nucleotide sequence: TGTGCCATCAGTGGGCCCGGGATTATGGGCGATAATGAGCAGTTCTTC. Residues: CAISGPGIMGDNEQFF.

This clone was counted only a few times. The CDR3 reads CASSARQGEAFF. Written as DNA, the CDR3 is TGTGCCAGCAGTGCCAGACAGGGGGAAGCTTTCTTT. The rearrangement joins TRBV25-1 to TRBJ1-1, with 8 bases that match TRBD1. CDR3 size: 12 residues. CDR1 is MGHDK, CDR2 SYGVNS, per germline. J lost 8 bases, V lost 4 bases, and 3 bases had no gene match. The variable domain in full, with the rest retrieved from reference TRBV25-1 and TRBJ1-1, is EADIYQTPRYLVIGTGKKITLECSQTMGHDKMYWYQQDPGMELHLIHYSYGVNSTEKGDLSSESTVSRIRTEHFPLTLESARPSHTSQYLCASSARQGEAFFGQGTRLTVV.

The rearrangement links TRBV5-6 to TRBJ2-7; TRBD1 is a possible D gene (6 bases). V gave up 0 bases and J gave up 5 bases, with 15 bases separating them. The CDR3 extends over 15 amino acids. Germline values: CDR1 SGHDT, CDR2 YYEEEE. CDR3 protein: CASSLGDRRRNEQYF. CDR3 in DNA: TGTGCCAGCAGCTTGGGAGACAGGAGAAGGAACGAGCAGTACTTC.

V is TRBV20-1 and J is TRBJ2-7; 8 bases fit TRBD1. V gave up 4 bases and J gave up 7 bases; unmatched junction bases: 3. Germline CDR1 reads DFQATT; CDR2 reads SNEGSKA (reference sequence). The CDR3 extends over 11 amino acids. The CDR3 region is CSATGGREQYF. The CDR3 nucleotides are TGCAGTGCTACAGGGGGCCGGGAGCAGTACTTC.

Note on this clone: This specimen includes other DNA sequences encoding the same CDR3. The chain joins TRBV7-9 to TRBJ2-5; D tentatively fits TRBD1 or TRBD2 (5 bases each). Trimming removed 0 bases at V and 2 bases at J, with 7 bases between. The CDR3 runs 14 residues. Germline loops: CDR1 SEHNR, CDR2 FQNEAQ (reference sequence). The CDR3 is CASSLAGGQETQYF. The CDR3 nucleotides are TGTGCCAGCAGCTTAGCTGGGGGACAAGAGACCCAGTACTTC.

CDR3 in amino acids: CSIGGSNYNEQFF. In nucleotides, the CDR3 is TGCAGCATTGGGGGGAGTAATTACAATGAGCAGTTCTTC. The gene calls are TRBV29-1 and TRBJ2-1; TRBD2 is a possible D gene (6 bases). Trimming removed 8 bases at V and 4 bases at J, with 15 bases between. Germline CDR1 is SQVTM and CDR2 is ANQGSEA. This CDR3 comprises 13 residues.